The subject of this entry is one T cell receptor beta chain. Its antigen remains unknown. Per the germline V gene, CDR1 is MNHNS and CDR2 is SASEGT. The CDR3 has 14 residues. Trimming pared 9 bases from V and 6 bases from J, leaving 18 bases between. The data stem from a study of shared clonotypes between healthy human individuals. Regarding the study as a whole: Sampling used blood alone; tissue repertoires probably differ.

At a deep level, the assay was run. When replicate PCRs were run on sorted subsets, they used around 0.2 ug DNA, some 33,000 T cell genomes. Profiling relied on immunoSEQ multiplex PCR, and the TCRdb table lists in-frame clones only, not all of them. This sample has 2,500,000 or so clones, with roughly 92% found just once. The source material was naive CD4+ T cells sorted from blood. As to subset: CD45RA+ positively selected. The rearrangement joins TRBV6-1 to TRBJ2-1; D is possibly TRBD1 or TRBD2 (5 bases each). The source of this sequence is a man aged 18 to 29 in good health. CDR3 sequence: CASPTPGPGNEQFF. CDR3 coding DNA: TGTGCCAGTCCCACCCCGGGGCCCGGCAATGAGCAGTTCTTC.